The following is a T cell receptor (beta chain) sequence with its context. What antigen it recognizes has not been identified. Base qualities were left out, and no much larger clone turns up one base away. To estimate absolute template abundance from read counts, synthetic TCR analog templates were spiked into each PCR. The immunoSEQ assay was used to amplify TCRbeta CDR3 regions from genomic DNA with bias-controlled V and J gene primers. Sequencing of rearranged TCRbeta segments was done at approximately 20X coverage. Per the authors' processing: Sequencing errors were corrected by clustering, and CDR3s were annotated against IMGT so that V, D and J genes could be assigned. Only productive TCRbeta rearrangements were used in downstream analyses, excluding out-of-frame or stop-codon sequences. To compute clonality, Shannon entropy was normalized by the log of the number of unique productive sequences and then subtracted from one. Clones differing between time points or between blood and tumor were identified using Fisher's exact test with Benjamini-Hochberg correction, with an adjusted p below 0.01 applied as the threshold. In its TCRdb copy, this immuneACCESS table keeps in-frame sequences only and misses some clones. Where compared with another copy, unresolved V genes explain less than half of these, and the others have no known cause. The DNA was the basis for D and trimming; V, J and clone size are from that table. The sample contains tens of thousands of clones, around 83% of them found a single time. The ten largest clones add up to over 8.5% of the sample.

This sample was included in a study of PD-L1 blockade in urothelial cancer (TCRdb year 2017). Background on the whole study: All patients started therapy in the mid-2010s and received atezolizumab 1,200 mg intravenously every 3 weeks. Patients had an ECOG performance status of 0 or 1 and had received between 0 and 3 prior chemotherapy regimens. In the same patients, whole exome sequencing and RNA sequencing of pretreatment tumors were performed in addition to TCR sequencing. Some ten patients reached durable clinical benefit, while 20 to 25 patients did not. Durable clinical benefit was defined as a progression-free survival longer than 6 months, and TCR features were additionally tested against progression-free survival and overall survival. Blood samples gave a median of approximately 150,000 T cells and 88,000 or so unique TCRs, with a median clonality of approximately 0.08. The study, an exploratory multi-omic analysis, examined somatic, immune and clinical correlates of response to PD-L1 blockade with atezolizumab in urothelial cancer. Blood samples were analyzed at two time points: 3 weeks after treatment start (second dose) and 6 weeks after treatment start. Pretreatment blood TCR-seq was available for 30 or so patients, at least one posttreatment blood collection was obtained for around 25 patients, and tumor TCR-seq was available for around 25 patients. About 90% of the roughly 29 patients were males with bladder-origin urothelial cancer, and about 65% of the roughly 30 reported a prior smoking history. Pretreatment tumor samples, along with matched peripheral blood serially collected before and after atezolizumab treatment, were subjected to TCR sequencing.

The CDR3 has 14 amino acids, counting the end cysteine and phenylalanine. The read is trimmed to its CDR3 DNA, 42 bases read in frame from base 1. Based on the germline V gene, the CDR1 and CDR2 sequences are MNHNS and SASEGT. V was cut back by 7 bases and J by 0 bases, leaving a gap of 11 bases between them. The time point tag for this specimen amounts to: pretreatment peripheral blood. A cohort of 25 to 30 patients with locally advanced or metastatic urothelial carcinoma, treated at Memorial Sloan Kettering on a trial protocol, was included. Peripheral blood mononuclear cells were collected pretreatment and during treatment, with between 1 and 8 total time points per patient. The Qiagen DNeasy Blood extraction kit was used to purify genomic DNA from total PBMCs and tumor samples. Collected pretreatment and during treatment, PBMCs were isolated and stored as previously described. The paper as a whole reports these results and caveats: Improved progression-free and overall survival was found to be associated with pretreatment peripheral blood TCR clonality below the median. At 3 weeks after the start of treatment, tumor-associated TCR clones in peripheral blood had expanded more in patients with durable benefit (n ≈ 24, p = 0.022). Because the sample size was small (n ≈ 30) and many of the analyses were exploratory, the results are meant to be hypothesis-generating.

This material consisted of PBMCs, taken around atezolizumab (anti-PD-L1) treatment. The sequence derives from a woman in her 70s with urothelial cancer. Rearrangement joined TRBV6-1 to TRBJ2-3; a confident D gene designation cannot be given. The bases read TGTGCCAGCACGTCAGGTCCGAGCACAGATACGCAGTATTTT. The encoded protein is CASTSGPSTDTQYF.